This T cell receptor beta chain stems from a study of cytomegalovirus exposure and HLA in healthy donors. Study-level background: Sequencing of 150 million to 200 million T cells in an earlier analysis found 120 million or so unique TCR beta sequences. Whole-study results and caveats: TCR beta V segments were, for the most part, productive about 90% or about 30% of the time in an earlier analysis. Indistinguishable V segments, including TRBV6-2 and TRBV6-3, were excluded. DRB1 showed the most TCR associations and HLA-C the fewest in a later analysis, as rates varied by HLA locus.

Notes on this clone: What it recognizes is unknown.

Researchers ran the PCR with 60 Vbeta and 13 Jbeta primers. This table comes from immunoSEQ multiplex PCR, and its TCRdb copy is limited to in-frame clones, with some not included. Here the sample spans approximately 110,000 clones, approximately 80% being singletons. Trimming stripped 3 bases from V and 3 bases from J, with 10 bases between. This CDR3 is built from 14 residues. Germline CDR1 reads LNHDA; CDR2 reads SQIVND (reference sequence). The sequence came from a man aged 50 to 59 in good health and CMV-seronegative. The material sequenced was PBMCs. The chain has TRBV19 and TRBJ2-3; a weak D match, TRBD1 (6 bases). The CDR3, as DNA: TGTGCCAGTAGTATTAACAGGGATACAGATACGCAGTATTTT. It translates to CASSINRDTDTQYF. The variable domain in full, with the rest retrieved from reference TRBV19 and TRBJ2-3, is DGGITQSPKYLFRKEGQNVTLSCEQNLNHDAMYWYRQDPGQGLRLIYYSQIVNDFQKGDIAEGYSVSREKKESFPLTVTSAQKNPTAFYLCASSINRDTDTQYFGPGTRLTVL.